This T cell receptor beta chain is from a study of cytomegalovirus exposure and HLA in healthy donors. Whole-study context: Earlier work reported around 110 million unique TCR beta sequences from 180 million or so T cells.

Despite likely unrecorded immune exposures, the donors were nominally healthy at the time of sampling. 13 Jbeta primers and 60 Vbeta primers were used for the PCR. The method was immunoSEQ multiplex PCR; TCRdb's version includes in-frame clones alone and lacks a portion of them. Of approximately 110,000 clones in the sample, around 86% were seen once. The CDR3 spans 11 residues. Germline V CDR1 and CDR2: MDHEN, SYDVKM. Trimming left V 4 bases short and J 4 bases short, with 4 bases between. Study observations and caveats: CMV serostatus was the sole immune exposure information available. The listing of 160 or so TCR beta chains classed them as cytomegalovirus-associated.

In regard to this clone: Its specificity is unknown.

The clonotype was recovered from a man aged 25 to 40 in good health and CMV-seropositive. Sequenced material: PBMCs. V gene TRBV28 combines with J gene TRBJ1-1, with D hard to call. Here the CDR3 reads CASSSPTEAFF. The CDR3 DNA sequence: TGTGCCAGCAGTTCTCCCACTGAAGCTTTCTTT.